The 21 T cell receptor beta chains presented below share a single source sample, sequenced in a study of identical twins. TCRdb used MiXCR to reprocess the 5' RACE reads, holding one entry per CDR3 protein. This repertoire shows 400,000 to 600,000 distinct CDR3 sequences, approximately 20% found once; its top ten account for approximately 0.48%. The same data also contributed to another study, on yellow fever vaccine responses in identical twins.

The sequencing sample was made of CD4+ T cells sorted from blood. These receptors came from a young woman in good health.

This clonotype showed up many times. The rearrangement links TRBV5-1 to TRBJ2-2; D call uncertain. V shed 0 bases and J shed 6 bases, with 9 bases lying between them. This CDR3 is 14 amino acids long. Germline V gene lookup returns CDR1 SGHRS and CDR2 YFSETQ. The CDR3 bases are TGCGCCAGCAGCTTGGACCTTACCTCCGGGGAGCTGTTTTTT. Protein sequence: CASSLDLTSGELFF. Full variable domain (remainder filled in from reference TRBV5-1 and TRBJ2-2): KAGVTQTPRYLIKTRGQQVTLSCSPISGHRSVSWYQQTPGQGLQFLFEYFSETQRNKGNFPGRFSGRQFSNSRSEMNVSTLELGDSALYLCASSLDLTSGELFFGEGSRLTVL.

The genes are TRBV12-3 or TRBV12-4 and TRBJ2-1; D is uncertain. The CDR3 extends over 12 amino acids. V dropped 5 bases and J dropped 5 bases, with 7 bases sitting between them. CDR3 DNA: TGTGCCAGCAGTGACACCAACAATGAGCAGTTCTTC. It translates to CASSDTNNEQFF.

The rearrangement links TRBV24-1 to TRBJ1-4, with 10 bases lining up with TRBD1. The germline V gene encodes CDR1 KGHDR and CDR2 SFDVKD. CDR3 length: 15 amino acids. The ends lost 3 bases at V and 8 bases at J; junction bases unmatched: 5. The DNA of the CDR3 is TGTGCCACCAGTGATGCCGGACAGGGGGGAGAAAAACTGTTTTTT. This codes for CATSDAGQGGEKLFF.

This chain links TRBV5-1 with TRBJ2-2; D is uncertain. V dropped 5 bases and J dropped 3 bases, with 8 bases sitting between them. Germline V CDR1 and CDR2: SGHRS, YFSETQ. The CDR3 totals 13 residues. The DNA of the CDR3 is TGCGCCAGCAGGAAGACCCACACCGGGGAGCTGTTTTTT. It codes for CASRKTHTGELFF.

This chain connects TRBV3-1 to TRBJ1-2; D is perhaps TRBD1 (6 bases). Trimming removed 4 bases at V and 8 bases at J, with 11 bases between. Germline values: CDR1 LGHDT, CDR2 YNNKEL (reference sequence). There are 12 residues in the CDR3. CDR3 in amino acids: CASSPPRGGYTF. DNA of the CDR3: TGTGCCAGCAGCCCACCCAGGGGAGGCTACACCTTC.

The chain couples TRBV29-1 to TRBJ2-3; 9 nucleotides match TRBD2. The CDR3 consists of 15 residues. Germline trimming cut 2 bases from V and 0 bases from J; bases unmatched to any gene: 3. Germline V CDR1 and CDR2: SQVTM, ANQGSEA. Here the CDR3 DNA reads TGCAGCGTTGAACGCCTAGCGGGGAGCACAGATACGCAGTATTTT. Translated: CSVERLAGSTDTQYF.

V usage is TRBV18 and J usage is TRBJ2-1; D call uncertain. Trimming removed 2 bases at V and 5 bases at J, with 7 bases between. The CDR3 is 13 amino acids. The germline gives CDR1 KGHSH, CDR2 LQKENI. The CDR3 reads CASSPDGNNEQFF. Here the CDR3 DNA reads TGTGCCAGCTCACCAGATGGCAACAATGAGCAGTTCTTC.

This clonotype was seen a handful of times. The V gene is TRBV12-3 or TRBV12-4, the J gene TRBJ2-3; the match to TRBD2 covers 9 bases. V lost 3 bases to trimming and J lost 6 bases; unmatched junction nucleotides: 7. The CDR3 spans 15 residues. CDR3 sequence (DNA): TGTGCCAGCAGTTTCTCGGGCGGGGGGGTTGATACGCAGTATTTT. Protein sequence: CASSFSGGGVDTQYF.

This chain joins TRBV5-1 and TRBJ2-7; possibly TRBD1 or TRBD2 for D (6 bases each). The CDR3 totals 14 residues. The germline CDR1 and CDR2 sequences are SGHRS and YFSETQ. The V end lost 3 bases, the J end lost 2 bases, and 12 bases lay between the germline ends. CDR3: CASSYEGGPYEQYF. The CDR3 DNA reads as TGCGCCAGCAGCTATGAGGGGGGACCCTACGAGCAGTACTTC.

This chain joins TRBV7-6 and TRBJ2-3; 9 bases align to TRBD1. This CDR3 region has 15 residues. The J segment lost 6 bases and the V segment lost 6 bases, leaving 10 bases of the junction unmatched. Germline V gene data show CDR1 as SGHVS and CDR2 as FNYEAQ. The CDR3 loop is CASRKTGQGDDTQYF. The CDR3 DNA is TGTGCCAGCAGGAAGACGGGACAGGGCGACGATACGCAGTATTTT.

This clonotype showed up just a few times. The CDR3 sequence is CASTLAGLGGNEQFF. The CDR3 DNA reads as TGTGCCAGCACCCTCGCTGGGCTAGGGGGCAATGAGCAGTTCTTC. This chain uses TRBV2 with TRBJ2-1; D possibly corresponds to TRBD1 (6 bases). CDR1 and CDR2 from the germline V gene are SNHLY and FYNNEI. V lost 7 bases to trimming and J lost 6 bases, with 19 bases between them. The CDR3 extends over 15 amino acids. Full variable domain (rest looked up from reference TRBV2 and TRBJ2-1): EPEVTQTPSHQVTQMGQEVILRCVPISNHLYFYWYRQILGQKVEFLVSFYNNEISEKSEIFDDQFSVERPDGSNFTLKIRSTKLEDSAMYFCASTLAGLGGNEQFFGPGTRLTVL.

This clonotype appeared a few times. V is TRBV5-1 and J is TRBJ1-1; D possibly corresponds to TRBD1 (6 bases). CDR1 SGHRS and CDR2 YFSETQ come from the germline V gene. V was trimmed by 0 bases and J by 11 bases, leaving 14 bases between them. This CDR3 is 13 amino acids long. The CDR3 reads CASSLEGGRLAFF. CDR3 nucleotide sequence: TGCGCCAGCAGCTTGGAAGGGGGGCGATTGGCTTTCTTT.

This clonotype was seen a few times. This chain connects TRBV12-3 or TRBV12-4 to TRBJ2-4; TRBD2 agrees at 7 bases. CDR3 length: 18 residues. V gave up 3 bases and J gave up 0 bases; unmatched junction bases: 11. Here the CDR3 reads CASSLLGEGRLAKNIQYF. The DNA of the CDR3 is TGTGCCAGCAGTTTGTTGGGGGAGGGCCGCCTAGCCAAAAACATTCAGTACTTC.

This clonotype appeared a few times. The chain employs TRBV7-6 and TRBJ2-1; D may be TRBD1 (5 bases). Germline V gene lookup returns CDR1 SGHVS and CDR2 FNYEAQ. Trimming took 5 bases from V and 4 from J, leaving 12 bases between them. The CDR3 extends over 14 amino acids. CDR3 DNA sequence: TGTGCCAGCAGCACGTTGACAGAATACAATGAGCAGTTCTTC. Encoded protein: CASSTLTEYNEQFF.

This clonotype was detected a few times. The chain carries TRBV5-1 and TRBJ1-2; D gene unclear. Trimming took off 4 bases at V and 1 base at J, with 11 bases between the two ends. Germline lookup yields CDR1 SGHRS and CDR2 YFSETQ. The CDR3 covers 14 residues. In DNA, the CDR3 is TGCGCCAGCAGCCCCCCGGGATTTAACTATGGCTACACCTTC. It yields the protein CASSPPGFNYGYTF. Full variable domain (missing parts from reference TRBV5-1 and TRBJ1-2): KAGVTQTPRYLIKTRGQQVTLSCSPISGHRSVSWYQQTPGQGLQFLFEYFSETQRNKGNFPGRFSGRQFSNSRSEMNVSTLELGDSALYLCASSPPGFNYGYTFGSGTRLTVV.

The sample holds many counts of this clonotype. The chain carries TRBV28 and TRBJ2-4; 11 positions agree with TRBD2. Germline trimming cut 0 bases from V and 1 base from J; bases unmatched to any gene: 2. This CDR3 contains 17 residues. Germline CDR1 is MDHEN and CDR2 is SYDVKM. DNA for the CDR3: TGTGCCAGCAGTTTATGGGGGACTAGCGGCGCCAAAAACATTCAGTACTTC. It specifies CASSLWGTSGAKNIQYF.

This rearrangement joins TRBV5-1 to TRBJ2-2, with 7 nucleotides matching TRBD2. This CDR3 contains 15 residues. Germline values: CDR1 SGHRS, CDR2 YFSETQ. The V and J ends lost 0 bases and 6 bases, in that order; junction bases with no gene match: 5. The CDR3 here is CASSLASGIAGELFF. In DNA form, the CDR3 reads TGCGCCAGCAGCTTGGCCAGCGGGATCGCCGGGGAGCTGTTTTTT.

This sequence joins TRBV5-1 and TRBJ2-7, with 10 bases aligning to TRBD1. CDR3 length equals 14 residues. Germline V lookup: CDR1 SGHRS, CDR2 YFSETQ. V lost 2 bases and J lost 3; bases outside the gene matches: 2. CDR3 nucleotides: TGCGCCAGCAGCTTTGGACAGGGGGACTACGAGCAGTACTTC. This encodes CASSFGQGDYEQYF.

This clonotype has only a few counts. The chain uses TRBV10-3 and TRBJ2-7; possibly TRBD2 for D (6 bases). Per the germline V gene, CDR1 is ENHRY and CDR2 is SYGVKD. V lost 10 bases, J lost 2 bases, and 12 bases lay in between. The CDR3 length is 12 residues. CDR3 sequence (DNA): TGTGCCACCGGGGGAGCAACCTACGAGCAGTACTTC. Protein sequence: CATGGATYEQYF.

V gene TRBV3-1 combines with J gene TRBJ2-3; 10 bases match TRBD2. V lost 4 bases to trimming and J lost 5 bases; unmatched junction nucleotides: 12. The CDR3 loop spans 17 amino acids. The germline CDR1 and CDR2 sequences are LGHDT and YNNKEL (reference sequence). DNA of the CDR3: TGTGCCAGCAGCCCCAAGGCTAGCGGGAGAGCGGGAGATACGCAGTATTTT. This codes for CASSPKASGRAGDTQYF.

This clonotype was observed a few times. The gene calls are TRBV5-5 and TRBJ2-5, with D maybe TRBD1 (5 bases). Germline-derived CDR1 and CDR2 are SGHKS and YYEKEE (reference sequence). Trimming took off 0 bases at V and 7 bases at J, with 19 bases between the two ends. This CDR3 contains 16 residues. CDR3 bases: TGTGCCAGCAGCTTGGACGTCCAGGGTATCCTTCGGACCCAGTACTTC. As protein: CASSLDVQGILRTQYF.